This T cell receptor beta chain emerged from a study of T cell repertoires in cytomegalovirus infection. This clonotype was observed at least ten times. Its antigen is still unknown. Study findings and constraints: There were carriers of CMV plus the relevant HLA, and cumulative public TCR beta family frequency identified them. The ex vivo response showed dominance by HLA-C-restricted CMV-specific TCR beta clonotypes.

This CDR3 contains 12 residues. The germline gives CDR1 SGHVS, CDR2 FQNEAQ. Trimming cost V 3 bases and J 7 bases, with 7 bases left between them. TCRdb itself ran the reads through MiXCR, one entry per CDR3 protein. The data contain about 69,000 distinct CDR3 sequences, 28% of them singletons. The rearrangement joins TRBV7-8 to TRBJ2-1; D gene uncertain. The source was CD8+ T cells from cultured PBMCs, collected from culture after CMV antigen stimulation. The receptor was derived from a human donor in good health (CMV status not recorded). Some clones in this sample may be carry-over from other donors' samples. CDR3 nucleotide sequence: TGTGCCAGCAGCTTCGGTAATAATGAGCAGTTCTTC. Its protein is CASSFGNNEQFF. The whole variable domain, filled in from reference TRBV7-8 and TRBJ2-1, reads GAGVSQSPRYKVAKRGQDVALRCDPISGHVSLFWYQQALGQGPEFLTYFQNEAQLDKSGLPSDRFFAERPEGSVSTLKIQRTQQEDSAVYLCASSFGNNEQFFGPGTRLTVL.